This passage covers 21 T cell receptor beta chains from one sample sequenced in a study of T cells in Graves' hyperthyroidism and ophthalmopathy. Researchers amplified the TCR beta CDR3 regions from RNA transcripts. TCR CDR3 regions were first amplified by RT-PCR with HTBI primers. TCRdb analysed the multiplex PCR reads with MiXCR anew, one entry per CDR3 protein. The sample holds about half a million distinct CDR3 sequences, approximately 22% seen once. The sample taken for sequencing was blood. The receptors originated from a woman in her 70s with Graves' ophthalmopathy.

This clonotype was detected a few times. The chain has TRBV2 and TRBJ2-3; D may match TRBD1 or TRBD2 (5 bases each). V was pared by 7 bases and J by 5 bases, with 19 bases between. Germline lookup yields CDR1 SNHLY and CDR2 FYNNEI. CDR3 size: 15 residues. The CDR3 is CASNNRGGGKDTQYF. CDR3 nucleotides: TGTGCCAGCAACAACAGAGGTGGGGGAAAAGATACGCAGTATTTT.

The gene calls are TRBV7-3 and TRBJ2-1; 9 bases align to TRBD1. The CDR3 length is 18 residues. Unmatched junction bases numbered 11, after V lost 5 bases and J lost 0 bases. Germline values: CDR1 SGHTA, CDR2 FQGTGA. The CDR3, as DNA: TGTGCCAGCAGCCCGCGCGGACAGGGGCTTCCCTCCTACAATGAGCAGTTCTTC. Encoded protein: CASSPRGQGLPSYNEQFF.

The chain employs TRBV14 and TRBJ2-3, with a tentative D call TRBD1 (5 bases). The CDR3 runs to 13 residues. V lost 4 bases, J lost 8 bases, and 13 bases lay in between. Germline lookup yields CDR1 SGHDN and CDR2 FVKESK. CDR3 in DNA: TGTGCCAGCAGCCGACGGGCCCAGGGTACGCAGTATTTT. This encodes CASSRRAQGTQYF.

J is TRBJ2-4 and V is TRBV5-1, with a weak D call TRBD1 (6 bases). CDR1 is SGHRS, CDR2 YFSETQ, per germline. The CDR3 is made up of 16 amino acids. V was cut by 1 base and J by 0 bases, with 11 bases left in between. The CDR3: CASSLHPGEAKNIQYF. As DNA, the CDR3 is TGCGCCAGCAGCTTGCATCCAGGGGAAGCCAAAAACATTCAGTACTTC.

This clonotype was seen a handful of times. The V call is TRBV6-2 or TRBV6-3, the J call TRBJ2-7; D possibly corresponds to TRBD2 (6 bases). Germline CDR1 and CDR2: MNHEY and SVGEGT. This CDR3 is 14 amino acids long. The germline V and J ends were trimmed by 5 bases and 2 bases, with 13 bases remaining between them. The chain's CDR3 is CASSATGLPYEQYF. In nucleotides, the CDR3 is TGTGCCAGCAGTGCCACGGGACTCCCCTACGAGCAGTACTTC.

This clonotype was seen repeatedly, ten times or more. V gene TRBV2 combines with J gene TRBJ2-3; maybe TRBD1 (5 bases). The CDR3 length is 16 residues. Germline assignment: CDR1 SNHLY and CDR2 FYNNEI. Trimming removed 7 bases at V and 0 bases at J, with 17 bases between. The DNA for the CDR3 is TGTGCCAGCAACAAGGGGCGGATTTTAAGCACAGATACGCAGTATTTT. It specifies CASNKGRILSTDTQYF. Looking up the rest from reference TRBV2 and TRBJ2-3 gives the full variable domain: EPEVTQTPSHQVTQMGQEVILRCVPISNHLYFYWYRQILGQKVEFLVSFYNNEISEKSEIFDDQFSVERPDGSNFTLKIRSTKLEDSAMYFCASNKGRILSTDTQYFGPGTRLTVL.

This clonotype was picked up a small number of times. The genes are TRBV10-3 and TRBJ2-1, with D uncertain. The length of the CDR3 is 13 residues. Trimming took off 4 bases at V and 4 bases at J, with 8 bases between the two ends. Germline values: CDR1 ENHRY, CDR2 SYGVKD. CDR3 loop: CAISVGGYNEQFF. CDR3 sequence (DNA): TGTGCCATCAGTGTTGGCGGTTACAATGAGCAGTTCTTC.

This clonotype was detected a few times. The V and J genes are TRBV7-9 and TRBJ1-1; perhaps TRBD1 as D (6 bases). This CDR3 comprises 17 residues. Looked up from germline, CDR1 is SEHNR and CDR2 is FQNEAQ (reference sequence). V was shortened by 4 bases and J by 1 base, with 19 bases between the two germline ends. The CDR3 nucleotides are TGTGCCAGCAGCTCCGGGGGCCTTGGGGGAGAGAACACTGAAGCTTTCTTT. Translating gives CASSSGGLGGENTEAFF. Full variable domain (remainder filled in from reference TRBV7-9 and TRBJ1-1): DTGVSQNPRHKITKRGQNVTFRCDPISEHNRLYWYRQTLGQGPEFLTYFQNEAQLEKSRLLSDRFSAERPKGSFSTLEIQRTEQGDSAMYLCASSSGGLGGENTEAFFGQGTRLTVV.

V and J are TRBV4-3 and TRBJ2-3; 7 bases are a match to TRBD2. After removal of 0 bases from V and 4 bases from J, the junction contained 13 bases not matched to a gene. Germline V lookup: CDR1 LGHNA, CDR2 YSLEER. The CDR3 has 18 amino acids. The DNA for the CDR3 is TGCGCCAGCAGCCAAGAGGTTCTTGCGGGCGGGAGCTCAGATACGCAGTATTTT. Amino acids: CASSQEVLAGGSSDTQYF.

This clonotype has a handful of counts. This sequence joins TRBV30 and TRBJ2-3; the D gene is possibly TRBD2 (6 bases). The CDR3 runs 15 residues. V was shortened by 3 bases and J by 5 bases, with 18 bases between the two germline ends. Germline lookup yields CDR1 GTSNPN and CDR2 SVGIG (reference sequence). CDR3 protein: CAWSPFRGTVDTQYF. The CDR3 nucleotides read TGTGCCTGGAGCCCTTTTCGGGGGACGGTAGATACGCAGTATTTT.

This clonotype came up many times. The chain recombines TRBV7-2 with TRBJ2-1, with TRBD2 matching 7 bases. From germline, CDR1 is SGHTA and CDR2 FQGNSA. V shed 1 base and J 9 bases; nucleotides not matched to a gene: 6. The CDR3 length is 14 residues. CDR3 DNA sequence: TGTGCCAGCAGCTTAGAGTCTGGGAGGGGTGAGCAGTTCTTC. This encodes CASSLESGRGEQFF.

The V call is TRBV15, the J call TRBJ1-2, with a weak D call TRBD1 (6 bases). The CDR3 runs 15 residues. V was cut by 4 bases and J by 8 bases, with 20 bases left in between. Germline V gives CDR1 LNHNV, CDR2 YYDKDF (reference sequence). The CDR3 spells CATSTRTAGARGYTF. CDR3 coding DNA: TGTGCCACCAGCACCCGGACCGCGGGGGCTCGAGGCTACACCTTC.

This clonotype appeared many times. The chain recombines TRBV5-1 with TRBJ2-3; 13 nucleotides agree with TRBD2. CDR3 length: 15 residues. The germline V gene has CDR1 SGHRS and CDR2 YFSETQ. The J segment lost 3 bases and the V segment lost 4 bases, leaving 2 bases of the junction unmatched. As DNA, the CDR3 is TGCGCCAGCAGCGCGGGACTAGCGGGGACAGATACGCAGTATTTT. The encoded protein is CASSAGLAGTDTQYF.

The chain links TRBV4-3 to TRBJ1-6, with a possible D match to TRBD1 (5 bases). V was cut by 1 base and J by 8 bases, with 12 bases left in between. This CDR3 comprises 15 residues. Germline V gene lookup returns CDR1 LGHNA and CDR2 YSLEER. The CDR3 loop reads CASSQGQGGDSPLHF. The CDR3 bases are TGCGCCAGCAGCCAAGGCCAGGGTGGGGATTCACCCCTCCACTTT.

V usage is TRBV7-8 and J usage is TRBJ1-5; TRBD1 matches at 8 bases. CDR3 length: 14 amino acids. The V gene end was trimmed by 5 bases and the J gene end by 5 bases; junction bases not matched to a gene: 5. CDR1 SGHVS and CDR2 FQNEAQ come from the germline V gene. Written as DNA, the CDR3 is TGTGCCAGCAGCACTACAGGGGGGTATCAGCCCCAGCATTTT. It specifies CASSTTGGYQPQHF.

This chain connects TRBV6-5 to TRBJ2-1; 11 bases are a match to TRBD2. Germline CDR1 and CDR2: MNHEY and SVGAGI. The CDR3 has 15 residues. V was pared by 2 bases and J by 9 bases, with 6 bases of the junction left unmatched. This CDR3 reads CASSYHSGRVGEQFF. CDR3 in DNA: TGTGCCAGCAGTTACCATAGCGGGAGGGTCGGTGAGCAGTTCTTC.

The gene calls are TRBV11-2 and TRBJ1-4; 7 bases match TRBD1. In germline, CDR1 is SGHAT, CDR2 FQNNGV. This CDR3 is 14 amino acids long. V dropped 5 bases and J dropped 2; count of bases not matched to a gene: 2. This CDR3 reads CASSKTGTNEKLFF. As DNA, the CDR3 is TGTGCCAGCAGCAAGACAGGGACTAATGAAAAACTGTTTTTT.

This rearrangement joins TRBV7-9 to TRBJ1-1; D uncertain. The CDR3 contains 13 residues. V lost 5 bases and J 8 bases, leaving 15 bases between the germline ends. Germline CDR1 is SEHNR and CDR2 is FQNEAQ (reference sequence). The CDR3 protein is CASSNTSGLEAFF. CDR3 DNA: TGTGCCAGCAGCAATACCTCCGGACTGGAAGCTTTCTTT.

This clonotype was counted a few times. The J gene is TRBJ2-3, the V gene TRBV19, with 11 bases matching TRBD2. CDR1 is LNHDA and CDR2 is SQIVND in the germline V gene (reference sequence). The CDR3 spans 15 residues. The junction had 8 bases not matched to a gene; V was cut back by 10 bases and J by 2 bases. CDR3 DNA: TGTGCCACCGGGGGACTAGCGGACCCCACAGATACGCAGTATTTT. Its translation: CATGGLADPTDTQYF.

This sequence joins TRBV11-2 and TRBJ1-6; D might be TRBD1 (6 bases). There are 14 residues in the CDR3. Germline V gene sequence: CDR1 SGHAT, CDR2 FQNNGV. Trimming removed 7 bases from V and 7 bases from J, with 14 bases in between. The CDR3 DNA is TGTGCCAGCAACCCACAGGGCATCAATTCACCCCTCCACTTT. This sequence encodes CASNPQGINSPLHF.

This clonotype showed up just a few times. The DNA of the CDR3 is TGCAGTGCCAGGGACGTAGGGGGAGGCTATGGCTACACCTTC. Residues: CSARDVGGGYGYTF. This chain connects TRBV20-1 to TRBJ1-2; possibly TRBD1 for D (6 bases). The germline V and J ends were trimmed by 6 bases and 4 bases, with 18 bases remaining between them. Germline V gives CDR1 DFQATT, CDR2 SNEGSKA (reference sequence). The CDR3 has 14 amino acids.